Reported below is one TCR beta chain. The record originates from a study of T cell responses to AZD1222 COVID-19 vaccine. The germline gives CDR1 LGHNA, CDR2 YNFKEQ. The CDR3 totals 15 residues. The germline V and J ends were trimmed by 0 bases and 0 bases, with 7 bases remaining between them. The protocol was immunoSEQ multiplex PCR, while the TCRdb copy is restricted to in-frame clones and leaves out a portion. The table records more than 100,000 clones, around 88% of them present only once. The receptor comes from an adult in good health. Here the sequenced sample was peripheral blood, taken on day 0 of AZD1222 vaccination. The genes are TRBV4-2 and TRBJ2-3; no clear D. The CDR3 coding sequence is TGTGCCAGCAGCCAAGATTTGGCGAGCACAGATACGCAGTATTTT. Translation: CASSQDLASTDTQYF.